What follows are 11 T cell receptor beta chains derived from one specimen sequenced in a study of T-cell reconstitution after alpha-beta-depleted transplantation in children. TCRbeta library construction was performed incorporating unique molecular identifiers. TCRdb re-analysed the PCR reads in MiXCR, keeping a single row per CDR3 protein. The sample holds around 670,000 distinct CDR3 sequences, approximately 14% seen once. Sequencing was performed on PBMCs, taken before TCRalphabeta/CD19-depleted stem cell transplant. Source of these receptors: a girl aged 2-9 years with congenital amegakaryocytic thrombocytopenia, due to receive a stem cell transplant.

This clonotype has ten or more counts. The chain has TRBV27 and TRBJ1-2; TRBD1 aligns across 7 bases. Germline V gene lookup returns CDR1 MNHEY and CDR2 SMNVEV (reference sequence). J gave up 7 bases and V 5 bases, and 4 bases lay outside the gene matches. CDR3 length: 12 amino acids. Written as DNA, the CDR3 is TGTGCCAGCAGTATGACAGGGTTTGGCTACACCTTC. This encodes CASSMTGFGYTF.

V and J are TRBV15 and TRBJ1-1; D possibly corresponds to TRBD1 (5 bases). The CDR3 is 19 amino acids. V shed 0 bases and J shed 1 base, with 21 bases lying between them. Per germline, CDR1 LNHNV and CDR2 YYDKDF (reference sequence). Here the CDR3 reads CATSRDILEGFYGNTEAFF. The CDR3 DNA reads as TGTGCCACCAGCAGAGATATTCTGGAGGGGTTTTACGGGAACACTGAAGCTTTCTTT.

This clonotype showed up many times. The rearrangement joins TRBV24-1 to TRBJ2-1, with TRBD2 matching 8 bases. J was trimmed by 0 bases and V by 4 bases; bases with no gene match: 4. Germline CDR1 is KGHDR and CDR2 is SFDVKD. The CDR3 has 16 residues. The CDR3 nucleotides are TGTGCCACCAGTGACCCGAGCGGGAGCTCCTACAATGAGCAGTTCTTC. Translation: CATSDPSGSSYNEQFF.

J is TRBJ2-3 and V is TRBV12-3 or TRBV12-4, with 14 bases aligning to TRBD2. J gave up 6 bases and V 3 bases, and 5 bases lay outside the gene matches. CDR3 size: 16 residues. The CDR3 DNA reads TGTGCCAGCAGTTTTAGGGGACTAGCGGGAGCGGATACGCAGTATTTT. This translates into CASSFRGLAGADTQYF.

This clonotype was observed at least ten times. The chain is built from TRBV11-2 and TRBJ1-1; 8 nucleotides match TRBD1. CDR1 is SGHAT, CDR2 FQNNGV, per germline. The J segment lost 4 bases and the V segment lost 7 bases, leaving 17 bases of the junction unmatched. The CDR3 has 17 residues. For the CDR3, the DNA is TGTGCCAGCACCACGGGCGGACAGGGACCGGACGGCACTGAAGCTTTCTTT. It is translated as CASTTGGQGPDGTEAFF. The whole variable domain, remainder taken from reference TRBV11-2 and TRBJ1-1, is EAGVAQSPRYKIIEKRQSVAFWCNPISGHATLYWYQQILGQGPKLLIQFQNNGVVDDSQLPKDRFSAERLKGVDSTLKIQPAKLEDSAVYLCASTTGGQGPDGTEAFFGQGTRLTVV.

This chain uses TRBV7-9 with TRBJ1-4; 7 nucleotides align to TRBD1. Germline CDR1 and CDR2: SEHNR and FQNEAQ (reference sequence). This CDR3 comprises 15 residues. V lost 5 bases to trimming and J lost 4 bases; unmatched junction nucleotides: 7. CDR3 sequence reads: CASSRRQGDNEKLFF. CDR3 nucleotide sequence: TGTGCCAGCAGCCGAAGACAGGGAGATAATGAAAAACTGTTTTTT. The full variable domain, with the rest looked up from reference TRBV7-9 and TRBJ1-4, is DTGVSQNPRHKITKRGQNVTFRCDPISEHNRLYWYRQTLGQGPEFLTYFQNEAQLEKSRLLSDRFSAERPKGSFSTLEIQRTEQGDSAMYLCASSRRQGDNEKLFFGSGTQLSVL.

This clonotype was seen repeatedly, ten times or more. V gene TRBV9 combines with J gene TRBJ2-7, with 9 positions matching TRBD2. Germline V gives CDR1 SGDLS, CDR2 YYNGEE. The CDR3 runs to 15 residues. V was clipped by 0 bases and J by 3 bases; unmatched bases: 4. Here the CDR3 reads CASSVEPSGVYEQYF. As DNA, the CDR3 is TGTGCCAGCAGCGTAGAGCCTAGCGGGGTCTACGAGCAGTACTTC.

Notes on this clonotype: A much larger clone lies a single base off, so this may be a read error. V usage is TRBV19 and J usage is TRBJ2-1; possibly TRBD2 for D (6 bases). Looked up from germline, CDR1 is LNHDA and CDR2 is SQIVND (reference sequence). The CDR3 covers 14 residues. CDR3 DNA: TGTGGCAGTAGATATGGTAGCGGTAATTACGAGCAGTTCTTC. Residues: CGSRYGSGNYEQFF.

This clonotype was observed a few times. The chain has TRBV12-3 or TRBV12-4 and TRBJ2-5; D uncertain. The CDR3 runs 13 residues. Trimming left V 5 bases short and J 2 bases short, with 9 bases between. In DNA form, the CDR3 reads TGTGCCAGCAGTAAGGCGGTTCAAGAGACCCAGTACTTC. Amino acids: CASSKAVQETQYF.

This clonotype was counted only a few times. The chain is built from TRBV19 and TRBJ1-5, with D hard to call. Germline CDR1 is LNHDA and CDR2 is SQIVND (reference sequence). The V end lost 6 bases, the J end lost 2 bases, and 8 bases lay between the germline ends. CDR3 length: 13 residues. The CDR3, as DNA: TGTGCCAGTAGCGAACAGCGCAATCAGCCCCAGCATTTT. As protein: CASSEQRNQPQHF.

The table lists this clonotype with many counts. CDR3 DNA: TGCGCCAGCAGCTTGGTATCGCTAGCAGCGAACACCGGGGAGCTGTTTTTT. Translating gives CASSLVSLAANTGELFF. This sequence joins TRBV5-1 and TRBJ2-2; TRBD2 is a possible D gene (5 bases). The V gene's germline CDR1 is SGHRS and CDR2 YFSETQ. Between the trimmed V and J ends, which lost 0 bases and 0 bases, there was a span of 12 bases. This CDR3 contains 17 residues.